This record covers a single T cell receptor beta chain. Its recognized antigen is unknown. It has no much larger one-base neighbor in the sample; base qualities were not kept. This specimen comes from a study of blood T cell repertoires in COVID-19 (dated by TCRdb to the early 2020s). With regard to the full study: Samples from collaborators originated in the United States, Italy and Spain and spanned both the acute and convalescent phases of COVID-19. The material from the prospective study consisted of cDNA or gDNA derived from T cells, B-cell-depleted T cells, or PBMCs. Deeply sampled blood TCRbeta repertoires from subjects exposed to, actively infected with, or recovered from COVID-19 were included in the dataset. A freely available public database, intended as a resource for researchers studying the immune response to SARS-CoV-2, is where the repertoires were released. Samples were obtained from the ongoing ImmuneRACE study (first 160 participants) and from 1,254 subjects provided by 6 global collaborators. A de-identified subject ID, COVID-19 status, age in years and sex were almost always included in the sample metadata. HLA class I and class II types, where available, came from metadata supplied by the sample provider rather than from assay-based typing. On the study overall, not on this receptor specifically: The amount of clinical and demographic metadata varied by source and participant and was provided uncurated.

The immunoSEQ Assay, a bias-controlled multiplex PCR, was used to amplify TCRbeta CDR3 regions from genomic DNA. On the authors' methods: The number of nucleated cells in each sample was estimated from the amplification of reference gene primers within the assay. To quantify the absolute abundance of each unique TCRbeta CDR3 rearrangement, sequence reads were collapsed and filtered. Productive Simpson clonality was computed per sample as the square root of Simpson's diversity index over productive rearrangements. The table comes from immuneACCESS by way of TCRdb, which keeps in-frame sequences with V and J called. Part of the clones is missing from these tables; in studies checked, under half for an unresolved V gene and the rest for unknown reasons. That table is the source of V, J and clone size, and D and trimming were worked out from the DNA. For this sample there are around 300,000 clones; around 89% appear just once. The biggest ten clones account for 3% of the sample.

Enrolling through a virtual design, the prospective study's participants ranged in age from roughly 18 to 89 years and lived across 24 United States geographic areas. Cohort assignment in the prospective study relied on participant-reported clinical history from a screening survey and a study questionnaire. For ImmuneRACE Cohort 3, a participant was defined as recovered based on two consecutive negative NP/OP PCR tests, clearance by a healthcare professional, or resolution of symptoms. In the prospective study, mobile phlebotomists collected whole blood, serum and a nasopharyngeal or oropharyngeal swab from each participant. Prospective study participants could optionally give additional blood draws and questionnaires over an approximately two-month period. Prospective study blood samples were shipped either frozen or at room temperature before DNA extraction. Ends trimmed: V by 5 bases, J by 4 bases; bases unmatched to a gene: 4. From the cysteine up to the phenylalanine, the CDR3 has a length of 15 residues. Kept here is only the CDR3 DNA, which spans 45 bases and is read in frame from base 1. The CDR1 and CDR2 encoded by the germline V gene are SGHRS and YFSETQ.

The TCR originated in a woman aged 45-59 years who had recovered from COVID-19. Sequenced material: PBMCs or T cells enriched from blood (not recorded which). The chain is made from TRBV5-1 and TRBJ1-4; TRBD1 fits 11 bases in the junction. The CDR3 is CASRGGTGGNEKLFF. The DNA sequence is as follows: TGCGCCAGCAGAGGTGGGACAGGGGGTAATGAAAAACTGTTTTTT. The CDR3, completed at both ends by the reference TRBV5-1 and TRBJ1-4 genes, gives the full variable domain KAGVTQTPRYLIKTRGQQVTLSCSPISGHRSVSWYQQTPGQGLQFLFEYFSETQRNKGNFPGRFSGRQFSNSRSEMNVSTLELGDSALYLCASRGGTGGNEKLFFGSGTQLSVL.